Each of the 9 T cell receptor beta chains below was sequenced from the same sample in a study of siplizumab effects on memory and regulatory T cells. Clones were read by immunoSEQ multiplex PCR, and TCRdb kept only the in-frame ones, dropping some. Among approximately 94,000 clones, 93% were seen once, and the ten largest hold around 6.5%. The material sequenced was CD8+ T cells sorted from blood. The receptors were sampled from a human donor in good health.

This rearrangement joins TRBV7-9 to TRBJ1-2, with a possible D match to TRBD1 (5 bases). There are 17 residues in the CDR3. Trimming took 1 base from V and 3 from J, leaving 18 bases between them. Germline lookup yields CDR1 SEHNR and CDR2 FQNEAQ (reference sequence). The CDR3 bases are TGTGCCAGCAGCTTAGTTTTGGACACCTTGGCGGACTATGGCTACACCTTC. Residues: CASSLVLDTLADYGYTF. Drawing the rest from reference TRBV7-9 and TRBJ1-2, the complete variable domain is DTGVSQNPRHKITKRGQNVTFRCDPISEHNRLYWYRQTLGQGPEFLTYFQNEAQLEKSRLLSDRFSAERPKGSFSTLEIQRTEQGDSAMYLCASSLVLDTLADYGYTFGSGTRLTVV.

The rearrangement joins TRBV5-1 to TRBJ1-2, with TRBD1 matching over 8 bases. Germline V CDR1 and CDR2: SGHRS, YFSETQ. The junction had 3 bases not matched to a gene; V was cut back by 4 bases and J by 1 base. This CDR3 contains 14 residues. The CDR3, as DNA: TGCGCCAGCAGCCCTGGACAGGGTAACTATGGCTACACCTTC. Amino acid sequence: CASSPGQGNYGYTF.

This clone was picked up one time. The J gene is TRBJ1-1, the V gene TRBV6-1; 11 bases are shared with TRBD1. Losses at the gene ends were 4 bases for V and 3 bases for J; bases not matched to a gene: 4. CDR3 length: 15 amino acids. The germline V gene encodes CDR1 MNHNS and CDR2 SASEGT. CDR3 bases: TGTGCCAGCAGTGTGGACAGGGGGCTTTACACTGAAGCTTTCTTT. The encoded protein is CASSVDRGLYTEAFF.

The sample holds one count of this clone. This chain uses TRBV4-3 with TRBJ2-7; 7 nucleotides match TRBD2. The germline gives CDR1 LGHNA, CDR2 YSLEER. V trimming: 0 bases; J trimming: 0 bases; junction bases outside the gene matches: 5. This CDR3 contains 16 residues. In DNA form, the CDR3 reads TGCGCCAGCAGCCAAGAACGCGGGGGTAACTCCTACGAGCAGTACTTC. Its protein is CASSQERGGNSYEQYF.

A few counts support this clone. Different DNA sequences within this sample yield the same CDR3. This chain connects TRBV4-1 to TRBJ1-1, with D uncertain. From germline, CDR1 is MGHRA and CDR2 YSYEKL. The CDR3 consists of 14 residues. V was cut by 0 bases and J by 1 base, with 6 bases left in between. The CDR3 DNA reads TGCGCCAGCAGCCAAGATTCCCCGAACACTGAAGCTTTCTTT. Its translation: CASSQDSPNTEAFF.

V is TRBV7-6 and J is TRBJ2-1, with D perhaps TRBD1 (5 bases). The CDR3 contains 16 residues. Between the trimmed V and J ends, which lost 1 base and 4 bases, there was a span of 14 bases. CDR1 is SGHVS, CDR2 FNYEAQ, per germline. In DNA form, the CDR3 reads TGTGCCAGCAGCTTAGGTGGGGCGGCTACATACAATGAGCAGTTCTTC. Translation gives CASSLGGAATYNEQFF.

V usage is TRBV19 and J usage is TRBJ1-1; no reliable D call. The CDR3 sequence is 16 residues long. With 0 bases removed from V and 4 bases from J, the gap between germline ends came to 15 bases. Germline V gene data show CDR1 as LNHDA and CDR2 as SQIVND (reference sequence). Here the CDR3 reads CASSIDLWDTGTEAFF. The CDR3 nucleotides read TGTGCCAGTAGTATAGATCTCTGGGATACGGGCACTGAAGCTTTCTTT.

The rearrangement joins TRBV4-3 to TRBJ1-4, with 9 nucleotides matching TRBD1. The J segment lost 0 bases and the V segment lost 1 base, leaving 3 bases of the junction unmatched. The CDR3 length is 17 residues. CDR1 LGHNA and CDR2 YSLEER come from the germline V gene. In DNA, the CDR3 is TGCGCCAGCAGCCAAGGGACAGGGGTTGCAACTAATGAAAAACTGTTTTTT. Residues: CASSQGTGVATNEKLFF.

The genes are TRBV15 and TRBJ1-2, with no clear D. Trimming removed 4 bases from V and 4 bases from J, with 13 bases in between. Germline lookup yields CDR1 LNHNV and CDR2 YYDKDF (reference sequence). The CDR3 spans 14 residues. CDR3 sequence: CATSTPRDPYGYTF. The DNA of the CDR3 is TGTGCCACCAGCACGCCCCGGGATCCCTATGGCTACACCTTC.